This T cell receptor (beta chain) originates from a study of blood T cell repertoires in COVID-19. The germline V gene has CDR1 SGHTA and CDR2 FQGNSA. V gave up 2 bases and J gave up 7 bases; unmatched junction bases: 2. The CDR3 length is 15 residues. TCRdb keeps only in-frame clones here, not all; method: immunoSEQ multiplex PCR. The data show hundreds of thousands of clones, around nine tenths seen once. The sequenced sample was PBMCs or T cells enriched from blood (not recorded which). This receptor was identified in a man in his 60s who had recovered from COVID-19. This chain connects TRBV7-2 to TRBJ2-1, with 13 bases lining up with TRBD2. CDR3: CASSLQLAGGNEQFF. In DNA form, the CDR3 reads TGTGCCAGCAGCTTACAACTAGCGGGAGGGAATGAGCAGTTCTTC. Complete variable domain (other parts from reference TRBV7-2 and TRBJ2-1): GAGVSQSPSNKVTEKGKDVELRCDPISGHTALYWYRQSLGQGLEFLIYFQGNSAPDKSGLPSDRFSAERTGGSVSTLTIQRTQQEDSAVYLCASSLQLAGGNEQFFGPGTRLTVL.